The 17 T cell receptor beta chains reported below all come from one sample, sequenced in a study of T-cell memory formation after mild COVID-19. In TCRdb, the 5' RACE reads were re-called with MiXCR into one record per CDR3 protein. The sample holds about 390,000 distinct CDR3 sequences, approximately 15% seen once. Material for sequencing was PBMCs or a T cell subset sorted from them (not recorded which). The source is a man younger than 35 who had mild COVID-19 (a few samples of this study predate the infection). Cell type and time point are not known.

The V gene is TRBV7-8, the J gene TRBJ2-7; D gene uncertain. CDR1 and CDR2 from the germline V gene are SGHVS and FQNEAQ. Deletions cut 4 bases from V and 4 bases from J, with 14 bases between. The CDR3 contains 14 residues. The CDR3 region is CASSSRVDNYEQYV. The CDR3 bases are TGTGCCAGCAGCTCCCGGGTCGACAATTACGAGCAGTACGTC.

This clonotype has only a few counts. The chain couples TRBV20-1 to TRBJ1-4; D uncertain. Germline CDR1 is DFQATT and CDR2 is SNEGSKA (reference sequence). The CDR3 loop spans 12 amino acids. V was clipped by 6 bases and J by 11 bases, with 16 bases between them. The CDR3 DNA reads TGCAGTGCCATAGAAGGAGGGCTGAAACTGTTTTTT. Amino acid sequence: CSAIEGGLKLFF.

The chain carries TRBV25-1 and TRBJ2-3; D is unresolved. The CDR3 spans 13 residues. V dropped 2 bases and J dropped 8 bases, with 11 bases sitting between them. CDR1 and CDR2 from the germline V gene are MGHDK and SYGVNS. CDR3 DNA sequence: TGTGCCAGCAGTGAAAGTGGGATAGCTACGCAGTATTTT. As protein: CASSESGIATQYF. The complete variable domain, with remaining parts taken from reference TRBV25-1 and TRBJ2-3, reads EADIYQTPRYLVIGTGKKITLECSQTMGHDKMYWYQQDPGMELHLIHYSYGVNSTEKGDLSSESTVSRIRTEHFPLTLESARPSHTSQYLCASSESGIATQYFGPGTRLTVL.

The chain couples TRBV9 to TRBJ1-5; unclear D gene. This CDR3 has 15 residues. V lost 0 bases and J 6 bases, leaving 13 bases between the germline ends. The germline V gene has CDR1 SGDLS and CDR2 YYNGEE. The CDR3, as DNA: TGTGCCAGCAGCGTAGACTCCCGGGCCGGTCAGCCCCAGCATTTT. This sequence encodes CASSVDSRAGQPQHF.

This clonotype was observed many times. The chain links TRBV7-2 to TRBJ1-5; D unresolved. The germline CDR1 and CDR2 sequences are SGHTA and FQGNSA. This CDR3 is 15 amino acids long. V was cut by 0 bases and J by 0 bases, with 6 bases left in between. The CDR3 loop reads CASSLALNSNQPQHF. Here the CDR3 DNA reads TGTGCCAGCAGCTTAGCTCTGAATAGCAATCAGCCCCAGCATTTT.

The chain uses TRBV27 and TRBJ1-6; 8 bases match TRBD1. CDR3 length equals 14 residues. Germline CDR1 is MNHEY and CDR2 is SMNVEV (reference sequence). V dropped 3 bases and J dropped 10; count of bases not matched to a gene: 5. The CDR3 here is CASSFRGRGSPLHF. The CDR3 nucleotides read TGTGCCAGCAGTTTCAGGGGGCGTGGATCACCCCTCCACTTT.

This clonotype was seen a few times. J is TRBJ2-2 and V is TRBV5-1; 12 bases agree with TRBD2. Germline V gene data show CDR1 as SGHRS and CDR2 as YFSETQ. The CDR3 runs to 17 residues. Trimming took 3 bases from V and 5 from J; bases not matched to a gene: 8. Here the CDR3 DNA reads TGCGCCAGCAGCTCCTTCCCTAGCGGGGGGGCTACCGGGGAGCTGTTTTTT. This encodes CASSSFPSGGATGELFF.

This clonotype occurred a few times. The gene calls are TRBV7-2 and TRBJ1-6; D not resolved. V was clipped by 0 bases and J by 8 bases, with 8 bases between them. The CDR3 length is 14 residues. In germline, CDR1 is SGHTA, CDR2 FQGNSA. The CDR3 DNA reads TGTGCCAGCAGCTTAGCAGGGCTGGATTCACCCCTCCACTTT. Translating it yields CASSLAGLDSPLHF.

In its sample, this clonotype was seen a few times. The rearrangement uses TRBV2 and TRBJ1-1; unclear D gene. Germline V gene data show CDR1 as SNHLY and CDR2 as FYNNEI. The CDR3 contains 11 residues. V lost 6 bases and J lost 3, with 5 bases in between. The DNA of the CDR3 is TGTGCCAGCAGGGACTACACTGAAGCTTTCTTT. It translates to CASRDYTEAFF.

The chain uses TRBV5-1 and TRBJ2-1; TRBD2 matches at 8 bases. V lost 3 bases and J lost 7; bases outside the gene matches: 12. This CDR3 spans 16 amino acids. From germline, CDR1 is SGHRS and CDR2 YFSETQ. The CDR3 region is CASSSSPGLGVNEQFF. The CDR3, as DNA: TGCGCCAGCAGCTCCTCGCCGGGACTAGGTGTAAATGAGCAGTTCTTC.

The chain recombines TRBV24-1 with TRBJ2-3; the match to TRBD2 covers 10 bases. The CDR3 extends over 17 amino acids. Trimming cost V 3 bases and J 2 bases; bases outside gene matches: 7. The germline V gene has CDR1 KGHDR and CDR2 SFDVKD. This CDR3 reads CATSDPLSGGLTDTQYF. The CDR3 DNA reads as TGTGCCACCAGTGATCCCCTTAGCGGGGGGCTCACAGATACGCAGTATTTT.

Only a few counts were recorded for this clonotype. The CDR3 region is CASSRDQEETQYF. The CDR3 nucleotides read TGTGCCAGTAGTCGGGACCAAGAGGAGACCCAGTACTTC. The chain employs TRBV19 and TRBJ2-5; D possibly matches TRBD1 or TRBD2 (5 bases each). Trimming removed 5 bases at V and 5 bases at J, with 12 bases between. The CDR3 extends over 13 amino acids. Per germline, CDR1 LNHDA and CDR2 SQIVND (reference sequence).

A few counts support this clonotype. This chain connects TRBV12-3 or TRBV12-4 to TRBJ2-7, with TRBD2 matching 7 bases. J was trimmed by 2 bases and V by 2 bases; bases with no gene match: 9. The CDR3 totals 16 residues. CDR3 residues: CASSLPGTNQPYEQYF. Written as DNA, the CDR3 is TGTGCCAGCAGTTTACCCGGGACTAACCAACCCTACGAGCAGTACTTC.

The chain links TRBV6-1 to TRBJ2-3; D is uncertain. CDR3 length: 15 amino acids. V lost 11 bases, J lost 0 bases, and 18 bases lay in between. Germline CDR1 is MNHNS and CDR2 is SASEGT. The DNA for the CDR3 is TGTGCCTCCAAGCTGGCACGATCTAGCACAGATACGCAGTATTTT. Protein product: CASKLARSSTDTQYF.

This clonotype was detected a few times. This rearrangement joins TRBV18 to TRBJ1-6, with TRBD1 as a possible D gene (5 bases). The CDR3 has 15 amino acids. V lost 2 bases to trimming and J lost 8 bases, with 13 bases between them. CDR1 is KGHSH, CDR2 LQKENI, per germline. CDR3 coding DNA: TGTGCCAGCTCACCAGCCGGGTCGACAGATTCACCCCTCCACTTT. It translates to CASSPAGSTDSPLHF.

The V and J genes are TRBV5-1 and TRBJ2-7, with D possibly TRBD2 on 6 matching bases. Germline CDR1 SGHRS, CDR2 YFSETQ. Trimming removed 5 bases at V and 9 bases at J, with 27 bases between. The CDR3 spans 16 residues. The CDR3 region is CASRCRERLYLRGQYV. In DNA form, the CDR3 reads TGCGCCAGCAGGTGCCGGGAGCGACTCTATTTACGAGGGCAGTACGTC.

This clonotype was seen many times. V usage is TRBV18 and J usage is TRBJ2-3; D remains ambiguous. This CDR3 region has 13 residues. V was clipped by 3 bases and J by 5 bases, with 9 bases between them. CDR1 and CDR2 from the germline V gene are KGHSH and LQKENI. As DNA, the CDR3 is TGTGCCAGCTCACCCGGCTCAGGAGATACGCAGTATTTT. Residues: CASSPGSGDTQYF.